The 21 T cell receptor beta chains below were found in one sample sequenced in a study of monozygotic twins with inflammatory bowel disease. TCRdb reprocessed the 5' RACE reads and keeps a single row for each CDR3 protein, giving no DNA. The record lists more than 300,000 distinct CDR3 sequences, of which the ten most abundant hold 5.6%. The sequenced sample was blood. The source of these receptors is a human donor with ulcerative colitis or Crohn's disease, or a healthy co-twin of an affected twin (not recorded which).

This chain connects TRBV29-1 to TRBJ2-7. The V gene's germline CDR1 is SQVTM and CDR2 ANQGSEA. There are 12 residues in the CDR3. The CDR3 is CSVGWANYEQYF.

The CDR3 is CASTLGGSGNTIYF. The gene calls are TRBV6-1 and TRBJ1-3; TCRdb's D gene call, TRBD1, goes unchecked for lack of DNA. Germline CDR1 reads MNHNS; CDR2 reads SASEGT. The CDR3 has 14 residues.

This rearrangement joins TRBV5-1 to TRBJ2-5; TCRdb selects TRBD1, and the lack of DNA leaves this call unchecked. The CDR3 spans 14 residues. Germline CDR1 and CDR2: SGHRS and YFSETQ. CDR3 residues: CASTLQGTQETQYF.

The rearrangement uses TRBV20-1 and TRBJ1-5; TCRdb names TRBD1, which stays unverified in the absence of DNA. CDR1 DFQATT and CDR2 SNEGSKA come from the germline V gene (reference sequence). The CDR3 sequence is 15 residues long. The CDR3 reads CSAGELTGGLQPQHF.

CDR3 region: CASSRDRGTQYF. V and J are TRBV19 and TRBJ2-3; TCRdb's D call, TRBD1, is unchecked because there is no DNA. Germline lookup yields CDR1 LNHDA and CDR2 SQIVND (reference sequence). CDR3 size: 12 residues.

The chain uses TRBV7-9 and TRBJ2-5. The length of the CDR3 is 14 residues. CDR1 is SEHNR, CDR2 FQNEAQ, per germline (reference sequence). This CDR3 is CASSPTGLSGTQYF.

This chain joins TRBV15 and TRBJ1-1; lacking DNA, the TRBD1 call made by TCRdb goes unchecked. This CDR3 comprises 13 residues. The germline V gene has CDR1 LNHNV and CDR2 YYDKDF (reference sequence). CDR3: CATSSPWATEAFF.

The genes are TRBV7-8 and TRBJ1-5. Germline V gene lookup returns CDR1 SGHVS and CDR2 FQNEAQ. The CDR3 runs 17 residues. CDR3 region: CASSFGAITSGNQPQHF.

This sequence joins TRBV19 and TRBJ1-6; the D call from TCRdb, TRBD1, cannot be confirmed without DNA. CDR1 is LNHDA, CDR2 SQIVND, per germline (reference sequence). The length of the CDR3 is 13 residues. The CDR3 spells CATTTGSRSPLHF.

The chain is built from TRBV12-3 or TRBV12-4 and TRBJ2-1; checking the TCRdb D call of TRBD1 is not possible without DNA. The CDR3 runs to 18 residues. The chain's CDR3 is CASSLQRTGGDSYNEQFF.

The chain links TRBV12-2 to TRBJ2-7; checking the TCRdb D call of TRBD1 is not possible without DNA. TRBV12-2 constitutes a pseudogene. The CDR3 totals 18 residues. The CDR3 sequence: CASPLGWGVCGVGYEQYF.

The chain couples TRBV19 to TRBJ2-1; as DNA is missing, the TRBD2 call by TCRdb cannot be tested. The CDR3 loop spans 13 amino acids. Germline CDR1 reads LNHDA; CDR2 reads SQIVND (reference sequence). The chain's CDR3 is CASQDSRFGEQFF. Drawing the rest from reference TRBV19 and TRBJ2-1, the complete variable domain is DGGITQSPKYLFRKEGQNVTLSCEQNLNHDAMYWYRQDPGQGLRLIYYSQIVNDFQKGDIAEGYSVSREKKESFPLTVTSAQKNPTAFYLCASQDSRFGEQFFGPGTRLTVL.

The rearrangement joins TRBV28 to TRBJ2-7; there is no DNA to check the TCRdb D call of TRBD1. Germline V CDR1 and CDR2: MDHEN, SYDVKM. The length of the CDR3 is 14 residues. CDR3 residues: CASISQGAFYEQYF.

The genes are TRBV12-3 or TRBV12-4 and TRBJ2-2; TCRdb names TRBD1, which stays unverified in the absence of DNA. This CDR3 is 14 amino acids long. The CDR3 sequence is CASSRSLGGGELFF.

The CDR3 sequence: CASSRKTGTNYEQYF. The rearrangement joins TRBV14 to TRBJ2-7; TCRdb gives TRBD1 as the D gene, but with no DNA this cannot be confirmed. The CDR3 length is 15 residues. Germline values: CDR1 SGHDN, CDR2 FVKESK.

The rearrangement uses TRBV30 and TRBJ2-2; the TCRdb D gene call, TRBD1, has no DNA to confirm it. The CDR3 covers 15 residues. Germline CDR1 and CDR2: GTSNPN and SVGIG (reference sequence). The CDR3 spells CAWSVPQGPTGELFF. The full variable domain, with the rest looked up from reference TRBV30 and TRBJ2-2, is SQTIHQWPATLVQPVGSPLSLECTVEGTSNPNLYWYRQAAGRGLQLLFYSVGIGQISSEVPQNLSASRPQDRQFILSSKKLLLSDSGFYLCAWSVPQGPTGELFFGEGSRLTVL.

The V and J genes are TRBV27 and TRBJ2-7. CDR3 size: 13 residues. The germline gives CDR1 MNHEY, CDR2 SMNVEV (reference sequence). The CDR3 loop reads CASSFNGPYEQYF.

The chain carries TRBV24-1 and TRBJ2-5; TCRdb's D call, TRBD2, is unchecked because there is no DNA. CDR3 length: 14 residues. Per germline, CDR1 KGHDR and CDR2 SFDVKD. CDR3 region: CATSDRGPQETQYF.

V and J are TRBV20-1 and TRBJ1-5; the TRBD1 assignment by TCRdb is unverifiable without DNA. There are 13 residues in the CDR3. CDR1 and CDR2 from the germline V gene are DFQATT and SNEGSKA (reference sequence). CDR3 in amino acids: CSARGTSDQPQHF.

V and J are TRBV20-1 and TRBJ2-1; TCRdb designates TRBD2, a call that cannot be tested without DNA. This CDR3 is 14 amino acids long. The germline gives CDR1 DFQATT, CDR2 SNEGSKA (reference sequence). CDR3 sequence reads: CSAASATSGNEQFF.

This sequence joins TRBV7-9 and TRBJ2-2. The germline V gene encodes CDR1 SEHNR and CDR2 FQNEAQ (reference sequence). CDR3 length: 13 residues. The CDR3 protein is CATPRLITGELFF.